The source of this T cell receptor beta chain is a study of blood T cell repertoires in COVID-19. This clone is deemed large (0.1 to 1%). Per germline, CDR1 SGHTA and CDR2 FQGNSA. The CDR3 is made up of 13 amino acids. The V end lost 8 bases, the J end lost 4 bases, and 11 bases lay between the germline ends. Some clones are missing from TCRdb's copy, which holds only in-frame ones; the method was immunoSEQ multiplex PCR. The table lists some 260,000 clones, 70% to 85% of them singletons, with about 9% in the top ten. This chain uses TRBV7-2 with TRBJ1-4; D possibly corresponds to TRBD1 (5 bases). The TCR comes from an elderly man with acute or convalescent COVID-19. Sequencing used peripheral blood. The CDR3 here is CASGRGDNEKLFF. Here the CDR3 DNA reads TGTGCCAGCGGGAGGGGAGATAATGAAAAACTGTTTTTT.